This section outlines one T cell receptor (beta chain) sequence together with its context. From germline, CDR1 is SNHLY and CDR2 FYNNEI. V gave up 6 bases and J gave up 0 bases; unmatched junction bases: 2. This CDR3 contains 16 residues. In the original analysis: Counts of nucleated cells, estimated from reference gene primer amplification, were obtained. Profiling relied on immunoSEQ multiplex PCR, and the TCRdb table lists in-frame clones only, not all of them. Clone size and the V and J calls come from that table; the DNA yielded D and trimming. Of about 50,000 clones listed, roughly 84% are singletons. This entry belongs to a study of blood T cell repertoires in COVID-19. Study overall: Sites across the United States, Italy and Spain contributed samples from acute and convalescent COVID-19.

Sequencing input: peripheral blood. This chain links TRBV2 with TRBJ2-1; TRBD2 matches at 13 bases. The receptor's source is a human donor with active COVID-19. The donor label of this sample is uncertain. The CDR3 is CASRRTSGSSYNEQFF. Here the CDR3 DNA reads TGTGCCAGCAGAAGGACTAGCGGGAGCTCCTACAATGAGCAGTTCTTC.